These 17 T cell receptor beta chains came from one sample sequenced in a study of early T cells in non-severe SARS-CoV-2 infection. MiXCR was run by TCRdb on the 5' RACE reads, yielding one entry per CDR3 protein. The sample contains roughly 100,000 distinct CDR3 sequences, less than 15% of which appear only once. Sequencing was performed on whole blood, taken at baseline. The receptors were sampled from an adult who was a healthcare worker with PCR-confirmed SARS-CoV-2 infection or an uninfected control (not recorded which).

This clonotype has more than one count but fewer than ten. This chain joins TRBV7-9 and TRBJ2-3; D unresolved. This CDR3 has 17 amino acids. Trimming left V 0 bases short and J 7 bases short, with 20 bases between. Germline CDR1 SEHNR, CDR2 FQNEAQ (reference sequence). CDR3 in DNA: TGTGCCAGCAGCTTAGCGGGAACGGGCCAATCACAGAATACGCAGTATTTT. It codes for CASSLAGTGQSQNTQYF.

The chain recombines TRBV27 with TRBJ2-5; D possibly corresponds to TRBD1 (6 bases). V gave up 6 bases and J gave up 1 base, with 12 bases separating them. The CDR3 length is 14 residues. CDR1 MNHEY and CDR2 SMNVEV come from the germline V gene (reference sequence). CDR3 sequence: CASRHRDTQETQYF. CDR3 nucleotide sequence: TGTGCCAGCAGACACCGGGACACCCAAGAGACCCAGTACTTC.

This clonotype was seen a handful of times. The CDR3 loop is CASSQGPSGSNEQYF. The CDR3 nucleotides are TGTGCCAGCAGCCAAGGGCCCAGCGGGAGTAACGAGCAGTACTTC. The V gene is TRBV3-1, the J gene TRBJ2-7; TRBD2 agrees at 8 bases. The ends lost 1 base at V and 5 bases at J; junction bases unmatched: 7. Germline CDR1 is LGHDT and CDR2 is YNNKEL (reference sequence). The CDR3 spans 15 residues.

To note about this clonotype: A much more abundant neighbour one base away suggests this may be a read error. The chain recombines TRBV29-1 with TRBJ2-3; no definite D call. Germline V gives CDR1 SQVTM, CDR2 ANQGSEA. This CDR3 comprises 10 residues. Trimming removed 6 bases from V and 1 base from J, with 2 bases in between. The CDR3 DNA is TGCAGCGTGGGCACAGATACGCAGTATTTT. The encoded protein is CSVGTDTQYF.

Ten or more counts support this clonotype. The V call is TRBV20-1, the J call TRBJ2-1, with 9 bases aligning to TRBD2. V dropped 6 bases and J dropped 12; count of bases not matched to a gene: 6. The CDR3 has 11 residues. Germline V gene data show CDR1 as DFQATT and CDR2 as SNEGSKA (reference sequence). The CDR3 region is CSAGLASPQFF. For the CDR3, the DNA is TGCAGTGCAGGACTAGCGAGCCCGCAGTTCTTC.

This clonotype was counted a few times. This sequence joins TRBV11-2 and TRBJ2-7, with 8 bases lining up with TRBD2. From germline, CDR1 is SGHAT and CDR2 FQNNGV. This CDR3 is 15 amino acids long. V lost 5 bases and J lost 2; bases outside the gene matches: 8. CDR3 DNA sequence: TGTGCCAGCAGCCAGATCGTGACTAGCGCCTACGAGCAGTACTTC. Protein: CASSQIVTSAYEQYF.

This chain links TRBV10-3 with TRBJ2-7; 9 nucleotides line up with TRBD2. V lost 0 bases to trimming and J lost 4 bases; unmatched junction nucleotides: 4. CDR3 length: 15 amino acids. CDR1 and CDR2 from the germline V gene are ENHRY and SYGVKD. CDR3 residues: CAISESLAGNYEQYF. The CDR3 DNA is TGTGCCATCAGTGAGTCACTAGCGGGCAATTACGAGCAGTACTTC.

This chain connects TRBV5-6 to TRBJ1-6; maybe TRBD1 (5 bases). Trimming shortened V by 1 base and J by 8 bases, and 19 bases separated the two germline ends. Germline-derived CDR1 and CDR2 are SGHDT and YYEEEE. This CDR3 region has 17 residues. CDR3 loop: CASSLTMTGRPDSPLHF. Here the CDR3 DNA reads TGTGCCAGCAGCTTGACGATGACGGGGCGGCCGGATTCACCCCTCCACTTT.

This clonotype appeared many times. The chain links TRBV29-1 to TRBJ2-1, with 12 bases matching TRBD2. The CDR3 is made up of 15 amino acids. From germline, CDR1 is SQVTM and CDR2 ANQGSEA. J gave up 8 bases and V 4 bases, and 9 bases lay outside the gene matches. Written as DNA, the CDR3 is TGCAGCGTTGCCCTGACTAGCGGGAGCGTCGATGAGCAGTTCTTC. This translates into CSVALTSGSVDEQFF.

V gene TRBV6-2 or TRBV6-3 combines with J gene TRBJ1-2, with a weak D call TRBD1 (5 bases). V lost 6 bases to trimming and J lost 1 base, with 15 bases between them. The CDR3 extends over 15 amino acids. Germline values: CDR1 MNHEY, CDR2 SVGEGT. Written as DNA, the CDR3 is TGTGCCAGCAGAACCTGGACACTGGTTAACTATGGCTACACCTTC. It encodes CASRTWTLVNYGYTF.

V gene TRBV6-5 combines with J gene TRBJ2-3, with 10 bases identical to TRBD1. Germline V lookup: CDR1 MNHEY, CDR2 SVGAGI. The CDR3 runs to 14 residues. V was pared by 4 bases and J by 4 bases, with 2 bases of the junction left unmatched. The CDR3 DNA reads as TGTGCCAGCAGTTGGGACAGGGGTGCAGATACGCAGTATTTT. It encodes CASSWDRGADTQYF.

This clonotype has a handful of counts. CDR3 sequence: CASSQGAPGPAEQYF. As DNA, the CDR3 is TGTGCCAGCAGCCAGGGGGCCCCAGGGCCGGCCGAGCAGTACTTC. The chain combines TRBV3-1 with TRBJ2-7; D may be TRBD1 (6 bases). The germline gives CDR1 LGHDT, CDR2 YNNKEL (reference sequence). The CDR3 loop spans 15 amino acids. Trimming removed 3 bases at V and 6 bases at J, with 18 bases between.

This clonotype was detected ten times or more. The chain employs TRBV12-3 or TRBV12-4 and TRBJ2-7; TRBD1 might be the D (6 bases). The CDR3 is 14 residues long. The ends were cut back, 3 bases at V and 2 bases at J, with 11 bases in the middle. CDR3 in amino acids: CASSFWGPTYEQYF. The CDR3 nucleotides read TGTGCCAGCAGTTTTTGGGGGCCCACCTACGAGCAGTACTTC.

This clonotype was observed at least ten times. This chain links TRBV4-1 with TRBJ1-4, with 7 bases matching TRBD1. This CDR3 is built from 16 residues. CDR1 is MGHRA and CDR2 is YSYEKL in the germline V gene. V lost 2 bases and J lost 4; bases outside the gene matches: 7. The DNA for the CDR3 is TGCGCCAGCAGCCAACATCCGGGACAGCGTAATGAAAAACTGTTTTTT. It specifies CASSQHPGQRNEKLFF.

This clonotype came up a few times. V is TRBV28 and J is TRBJ2-5, with D perhaps TRBD1 (5 bases). Trimming shortened V by 2 bases and J by 5 bases, and 9 bases separated the two germline ends. The CDR3 has 13 residues. Germline CDR1 is MDHEN and CDR2 is SYDVKM. The CDR3 DNA follows: TGTGCCAGCAGTTTAGACAGTCGGGAGACCCAGTACTTC. It yields the protein CASSLDSRETQYF.

The V call is TRBV18, the J call TRBJ2-1, with a weak D call TRBD2 (5 bases). Between the trimmed V and J ends, which lost 0 bases and 7 bases, there was a span of 7 bases. The CDR3 is 13 amino acids. CDR1 is KGHSH and CDR2 is LQKENI in the germline V gene. CDR3 coding DNA: TGTGCCAGCTCACCACCGACGGGGAATGAGCAGTTCTTC. It encodes CASSPPTGNEQFF.

In this sample, this clonotype turned up a few times. The rearrangement links TRBV27 to TRBJ2-7; tentative D call: TRBD2 (6 bases). The V and J ends lost 6 bases and 3 bases respectively, with 15 bases between them. The CDR3 sequence is 14 residues long. Germline lookup yields CDR1 MNHEY and CDR2 SMNVEV (reference sequence). CDR3 residues: CASSEGLNHYEQYF. The CDR3 bases are TGTGCCAGCAGCGAGGGACTTAACCACTACGAGCAGTACTTC.